A selection of T cell receptor beta chains follows, all from one sample in a study of blood T cell repertoires in COVID-19. The table came from immunoSEQ multiplex PCR; TCRdb's copy has only in-frame clones and leaves some out. The sample records 200,000 to 250,000 clones, 80% to 90% being singletons. The sequenced sample was PBMCs or T cells enriched from blood (not recorded which). These receptors were obtained from a man aged 30 to 39 who had recovered from COVID-19. Both conserved end residues are part of each CDR3. The D gene is left open where the match is weak. Size values are once, few and many counts, or a class for expanded clones, and some rows have none.

>-|TRBJ2-4|-|TRBV30
TGTGCCTGGAGTGTATCCGAGCCCATTCAGTACTTC
CAWSVSEPIQYF
>TRBD1|TRBJ1-3|many|TRBV7-6
TGTGCCAGCAGCCTTCGACAGGGGGCGAATGGAAACACCATATATTTT
CASSLRQGANGNTIYF
>-|TRBJ1-6|-|TRBV7-8
TGTGCCAGCAGCTTAACCCGGGATTCACCCCTCCACTTT
CASSLTRDSPLHF
>-|TRBJ2-7|once|TRBV2
TGTGCCAGCAGTGAAGCTGAACATTCCTACGAGCAGTACTTC
CASSEAEHSYEQYF
>-|TRBJ1-1|few|TRBV4-1
TGCGCCAGCAGAGGTCCCTTGAGAGGCACTGAAGCTTTCTTT
CASRGPLRGTEAFF
>TRBD1|TRBJ2-1|-|TRBV5-6
TGTGCCAGCAGCTCCGACAGGGGCAATGAGCAGTTCTTC
CASSSDRGNEQFF
>-|TRBJ1-2|-|TRBV5-6
TGTGCCAGCAGCTTGCCCACAGGGTTTCTCAACTATGGCTACACCTTC
CASSLPTGFLNYGYTF
>-|TRBJ2-3|once|TRBV11-3
TGTGCCAGCAGCTTAGATGGCGATAGCTCAGATACGCAGTATTTT
CASSLDGDSSDTQYF
>-|TRBJ2-7|-|TRBV3-1/TRBV3-2
TGTGCCAGCAGCCAAGACGCTAGCCTGAACGAGCAGTACTTC
CASSQDASLNEQYF
>-|TRBJ2-7|-|TRBV18
TGTGCCAGCTCACCACCGGTCCAGTCCTACGAGCAGTACTTC
CASSPPVQSYEQYF
>-|TRBJ1-1|-|TRBV28
TGTGCCAGCAGTTTATGGGGGGGCACTGAAGCTTTCTTT
CASSLWGGTEAFF
>-|TRBJ1-4|-|TRBV11-2
TGTGCCAGCAGAGTCTATAAGGACGGGAATAATGAAAAACTGTTTTTT
CASRVYKDGNNEKLFF
>-|TRBJ2-2|-|TRBV9
TGTGCCAGCAGCCCTCCTTATGGGGGGACGAACACCGGGGAGCTGTTTTTT
CASSPPYGGTNTGELFF
>-|TRBJ1-3|-|TRBV4-3
TGCGCCAGCAGCCAAGAGAGGTGGCAGGGAAACACCATATATTTT
CASSQERWQGNTIYF
>-|TRBJ2-2|once|TRBV4-3
TGCGCCAGCAGCCAAGGGTACCGAGACACCGGGGAGCTGTTTTTT
CASSQGYRDTGELFF
>-|TRBJ2-2|-|TRBV6-5
TGTGCCAGCCTAAGGGGACTCACCGGGGAGCTGTTTTTT
CASLRGLTGELFF
>-|TRBJ2-1|-|TRBV11-3
TGTGCCAGCAGCTTTGACAGGACCAATGAGCAGTTCTTC
CASSFDRTNEQFF
>-|TRBJ2-7|-|TRBV18
TGTGCCAGCTCACCGATCTCGAGCTCCTACGAGCAGTACTTC
CASSPISSSYEQYF
>-|TRBJ1-6|-|TRBV7-9
TGTGCCAGCAGCTCCCAGGGGCCTGATTCACCCCTCCACTTT
CASSSQGPDSPLHF
>-|TRBJ2-2|-|TRBV12-3/TRBV12-4
TGTGCCAGCAGGAGGGGGGAGCTGTTTTTT
CASRRGELFF
>TRBD1|TRBJ1-2|-|TRBV28
TGTGCCAGCAGTGGGAGGTTTAGGGACAGGGGTTTTGGCTACACCTTC
CASSGRFRDRGFGYTF
>-|TRBJ2-2|once|TRBV6-5
TGTGCCAGCTCCGGGACAAGGAACACCGGGGAGCTGTTTTTT
CASSGTRNTGELFF
>TRBD2|TRBJ2-1|once|TRBV27
TGTGCCAGCAGTTTAGAGACTAGCGCTTACAATGAGCAGTTCTTC
CASSLETSAYNEQFF
>TRBD2|TRBJ2-5|-|TRBV4-1
TGCGCCAGCAGCCAAGTTGCGGGGGGCCAAGAGACCCAGTACTTC
CASSQVAGGQETQYF
>-|TRBJ1-3|-|TRBV11-2
TGTGCCAGCAGCTTGGGGGGGTCTGGAAACACCATATATTTT
CASSLGGSGNTIYF
>-|TRBJ2-2|-|TRBV18
TGTGCCAGCTCACTGTTGGGCCGTTTTGATGTGACCGGGGAGCTGTTTTTT
CASSLLGRFDVTGELFF
>-|TRBJ1-5|-|TRBV6-5
TGTGCCAGCAGTTACAGCAAGGGGTTGGAGCCCCAGCATTTT
CASSYSKGLEPQHF
>TRBD1|TRBJ2-3|-|TRBV7-2
TGTGCCAGCAGCCTGCGACAGGGGGCGGCAGATACGCAGTATTTT
CASSLRQGAADTQYF
>TRBD2|TRBJ2-7|once|TRBV7-9
TGTGCCAGCAGCTCCCGGGGGAGCGGGAGGGCCTTTGTCGAGCAGTACTTC
CASSSRGSGRAFVEQYF
>-|TRBJ1-1|-|TRBV7-6
TGTGCCAGCAGCTTAGAAACTGCGTTGAACACTGAAGCTTTCTTT
CASSLETALNTEAFF
>-|TRBJ1-5|-|TRBV7-8
TGTGCCAGCAGCCGCCAAGGGGTTAGCAATCAGCCCCAGCATTTT
CASSRQGVSNQPQHF
>-|TRBJ2-1|-|TRBV5-4
TGTGCCAGCAGCTTGGCCGGGTTTAATGAGCAGTTCTTC
CASSLAGFNEQFF
>-|TRBJ2-3|-|TRBV20-1
TGCAGTGCTAGAGGCCTCCCCCGGGAGTATTTT
CSARGLPREYF
>TRBD1|TRBJ1-5|-|TRBV6-2/TRBV6-3
TGTGCCAGCAGTGGGGACAGGAGCAATCAGCCCCAGCATTTT
CASSGDRSNQPQHF
>TRBD2|TRBJ2-1|-|TRBV2
TGTGCCAGCAGTGAAGTCTCGGGGGGGTCCTACAATGAGCAGTTCTTC
CASSEVSGGSYNEQFF
>TRBD1|TRBJ2-5|-|TRBV7-2
TGTGCCAGCAGCTCATCAGGGGGCTACTGGGAGACCCAGTACTTC
CASSSSGGYWETQYF
>-|TRBJ2-5|once|TRBV9
TGTGCCAGCAGCGTAGGGATCGAGCCCAGGTTGACCCAGTACTTC
CASSVGIEPRLTQYF
>-|TRBJ2-2|-|TRBV5-1
TGCGCCAGCACCTTAACCGGGACTGGGGCCACCGGGGAGCTGTTTTTT
CASTLTGTGATGELFF
>TRBD1|TRBJ2-7|-|TRBV3-1/TRBV3-2
TGTGCCAGCAGCCGAGGCCGACCAACAGGGGGTCGGGTTCTCGACGAGCAGTACTTC
CASSRGRPTGGRVLDEQYF
>-|TRBJ1-3|once|TRBV4-1
TGCGCCAGCAGCCAAGATTTAGGGGCCCCCCCTGGAAACACCATATATTTT
CASSQDLGAPPGNTIYF
>TRBD1|TRBJ1-2|few|TRBV27
TGTGCCAGCAAAACAGGGGGGGGTGGCTACACCTTC
CASKTGGGGYTF